The clone carrying this T cell receptor beta chain has a handful of counts. The data originate from a study of T cells in Graves' hyperthyroidism and ophthalmopathy. Study information: At the time of initial diagnosis and before any treatment, peripheral blood was collected.

RNA transcripts provided the source from which TCR beta CDR3 regions were amplified. The study used the HTBI primer set for a first-round RT-PCR of the TCR CDR3. TCRdb fed the multiplex PCR reads into MiXCR, producing one record per CDR3 protein. The sample includes 600,000 to 650,000 distinct CDR3 sequences, 15% to 20% of them seen just once. Recently diagnosed hyperthyroidism of less than 2 months' duration affected patients aged 18 to 65. The sample was blood. The sequence was obtained from a woman in her twenties or thirties with Graves' hyperthyroidism.

In DNA form, the CDR3 reads TGTGCCAGCAGCTTGGCAGGGCCAAATAATTCACCCCTCCACTTT. Translating it yields CASSLAGPNNSPLHF. The chain combines TRBV7-3 with TRBJ1-6, with a tentative D call TRBD1 (5 bases). Trimming left V 3 bases short and J 5 bases short, with 11 bases between. The CDR3 runs 15 residues. CDR1 SGHTA and CDR2 FQGTGA come from the germline V gene.